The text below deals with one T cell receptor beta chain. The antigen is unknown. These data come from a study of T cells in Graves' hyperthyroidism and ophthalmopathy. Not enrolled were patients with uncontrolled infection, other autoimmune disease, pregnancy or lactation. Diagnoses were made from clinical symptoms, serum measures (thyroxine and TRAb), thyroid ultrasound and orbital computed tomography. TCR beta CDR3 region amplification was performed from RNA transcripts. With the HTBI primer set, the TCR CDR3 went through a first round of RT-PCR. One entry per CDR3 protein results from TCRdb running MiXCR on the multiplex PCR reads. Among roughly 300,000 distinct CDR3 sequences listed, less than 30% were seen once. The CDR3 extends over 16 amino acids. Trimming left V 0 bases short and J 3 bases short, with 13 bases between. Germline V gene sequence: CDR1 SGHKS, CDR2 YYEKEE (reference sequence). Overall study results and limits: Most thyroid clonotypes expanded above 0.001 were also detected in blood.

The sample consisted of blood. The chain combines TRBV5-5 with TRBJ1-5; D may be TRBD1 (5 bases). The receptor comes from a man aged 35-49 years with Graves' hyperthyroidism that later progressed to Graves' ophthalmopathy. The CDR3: CASSLDTGRINQPQHF. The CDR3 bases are TGTGCCAGCAGCTTGGATACGGGACGAATCAATCAGCCCCAGCATTTT. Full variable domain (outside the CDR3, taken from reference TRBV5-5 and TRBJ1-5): DAGVTQSPTHLIKTRGQQVTLRCSPISGHKSVSWYQQVLGQGPQFIFQYYEKEERGRGNFPDRFSARQFPNYSSELNVNALLLGDSALYLCASSLDTGRINQPQHFGDGTRLSIL.